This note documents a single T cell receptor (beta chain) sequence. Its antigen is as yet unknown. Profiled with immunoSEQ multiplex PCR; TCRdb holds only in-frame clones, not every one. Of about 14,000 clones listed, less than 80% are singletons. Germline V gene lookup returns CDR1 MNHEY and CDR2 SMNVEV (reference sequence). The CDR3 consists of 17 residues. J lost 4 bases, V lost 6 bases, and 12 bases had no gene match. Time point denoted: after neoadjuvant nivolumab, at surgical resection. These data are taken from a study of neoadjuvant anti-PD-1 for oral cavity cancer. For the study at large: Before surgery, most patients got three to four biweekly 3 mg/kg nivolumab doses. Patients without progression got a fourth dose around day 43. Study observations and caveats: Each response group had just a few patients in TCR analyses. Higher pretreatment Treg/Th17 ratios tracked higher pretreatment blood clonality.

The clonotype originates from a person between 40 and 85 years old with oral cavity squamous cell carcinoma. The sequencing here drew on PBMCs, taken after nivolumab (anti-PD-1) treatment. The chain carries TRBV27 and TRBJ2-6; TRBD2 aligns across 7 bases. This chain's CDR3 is CASSRGLLQAGANVLTF. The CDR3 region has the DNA TGTGCCAGCAGCCGGGGACTACTGCAGGCCGGGGCCAACGTCCTGACTTTC.